This TCR beta chain was recovered during a study of blood T cell repertoires in COVID-19. Study overall: Acute and convalescent COVID-19 samples came from the United States, Italy and Spain. PBMCs, B-cell-depleted T cells, or T cells were the source of the cDNA or gDNA that made up the material.

From germline, CDR1 is KGHDR and CDR2 SFDVKD. The V and J ends lost 9 bases and 7 bases respectively, with 15 bases between them. The CDR3 totals 13 residues. Sequenced by immunoSEQ multiplex PCR; TCRdb stores in-frame clones only, minus some. The sample gives roughly 140,000 clones, approximately 88% of which show up once; less than 2% is in the top ten. This TCR was recovered from a woman aged 50 to 60 with acute or convalescent COVID-19. The gene calls are TRBV24-1 and TRBJ1-5; a possible D gene is TRBD1 (6 bases). Sequenced material: peripheral blood. The CDR3 loop reads CATGGQGEQPQHF. CDR3 nucleotides: TGTGCCACCGGGGGACAAGGGGAGCAGCCCCAGCATTTT.